This TCR beta chain came from a study of shared clonotypes between healthy human individuals (dated by TCRdb to 2020 to 2021). As for the study more broadly: Two women and a few men aged 18 to 49 years were included in the cohort. For each donor, three plates each were used for CD4 naive and CD4 memory, two plates were used for CD8 naive, and one plate was used for CD8 memory. To estimate repertoire size and how much clonotype sharing occurs between individuals, the study deeply sequenced the blood TCR repertoires of roughly 5 healthy adults. To increase sequencing depth and limit assay-specific biases, TCR repertoire library preparation and sequencing were carried out by different laboratories using diverse techniques. Leukapheresis yielded between about 0.94 and 10 billion PBMCs per donor. Study-wide findings and limitations: Only blood was sampled, and tissue TCR repertoires likely differ from those in blood. The genetic and exposure-history diversity represented was limited by the small number of donors. Naive subsets generally had larger estimated clonotype richness than memory subsets. Based on pairwise subsampling, the degree of clonotype sharing among donors was expected to be affected by sequencing depth. Compared with non-shared clonotypes, the clonotypes found in all four sorted-subset donors had higher generation probabilities. Even with the large sequencing depth, rarefaction of the sorted-subset datasets indicated that sequencing was incomplete. When a few donors were compared, the shared fraction of clonotypes was around 5.1% for naive CD4, around 4% for naive CD8, 2% to 2.5% for memory CD4, and 0.3% to 0.5% for memory CD8.

Using the deep immunoSEQ assay, TCR CDR3 regions were amplified from genomic DNA by multiplex PCR. Extracted genomic DNA from each cell subset was distributed evenly across all wells of several immunoSEQ 96-well plates, and each plate was treated as a replicate. For sorted subsets, around 200 ng genomic DNA, equal to 25,000 to 35,000 T cell genomes, was loaded into each replicate PCR. Purified libraries were measured with a Qubit 3.0 fluorometer, size-checked on a Bioanalyzer 2100, and measured again with the KAPA Library Quantification kit. A separate single-read 150-cycle Illumina NextSeq 550 flow cell was used to sequence each immunoSEQ 96-well plate. From the authors' description of their analysis: Because the immunoSEQ output held only junctional sequences and lacked quality scores, the filtering could not match the filtering applied to full-length reads. Sequences were annotated with PyIR, a Python wrapper for IgBLAST v1.9, using IMGT germline references to assign V/J genes and CDR3. Any read was removed if the V/J assignment was weak (E-value above 1e-6), the CDR3 was missing, or the read contained stop codons, out-of-frame junctions, or ambiguous translated residues. A V3J clonotype was defined by an identical inferred V gene, J gene, and CDR3 amino acid sequence. The percentage overlap between two repertoires was calculated by dividing the number of shared unique clonotypes by the size of the smaller repertoire. Richness of each repertoire was evaluated using RTK rarefaction, the Chao1 estimator, and Recon v2.1 estimates of unobserved clonotypes. Generation probabilities were computed with OLGA for all TCRbeta clonotypes obtained by the gDNA method from a few donors. This immuneACCESS table, as held by TCRdb, lists in-frame sequences with V and J called but not all clones. Of the missing ones, under half trace to an unresolved V gene in checked studies; the others have no known cause. The V and J calls and clone size are taken from that table; D and trimming were inferred from the DNA. The sample includes 2 million to 2.5 million clones, with almost 96% observed a single time. The ten largest clones represent around 0.13% of the sample.

About this clone: Its cognate antigen has yet to be identified. No base qualities exist here, and no much larger clone lies one base off it.

Its CDR3 holds 15 amino acids, cysteine through phenylalanine. The only DNA kept is the CDR3, 45 bases in frame from the first base. For CDR1 and CDR2, the germline V gene lists MNHEY and SVGAGI. V loses 8 bases, J loses 0 bases, and the germline ends lie 17 bases apart. The donors were healthy, HIV-negative adults with no recently reported acute infections or vaccinations. Every donor was a Caucasian adult residing in Nashville, Tennessee, USA. Magnetic negative selection was used to enrich CD4+ T cells, after which naive cells were positively selected on CD45RA and the negative fraction became the memory subset. Blood was obtained by leukapheresis, after which PBMCs were separated by Ficoll-Histopaque density gradient centrifugation and cryopreserved in liquid nitrogen vapor phase. Purity and quantity of every magnetically sorted T cell population were checked by analytical flow cytometry. Genomic DNA was isolated from every sorted fraction and measured by UV absorbance on a Nanodrop 2000c.

The TCR comes from a young man in good health. The chain was built from TRBV6-5 and TRBJ2-7; possibly the D gene is TRBD1, per 6 matching bases. The sample taken for sequencing was naive CD4+ T cells sorted from blood. According to the study, the label for this sample's cell subset or site signals: CD45RA+ positively selected. The DNA sequence reads TGTGCCAGCGGTAGGTCGGGGACATTCTCCTACGAGCAGTACTTC. It codes for CASGRSGTFSYEQYF.